One and the same sample provided the 26 T cell receptor beta chains below, sequenced in a study of cytomegalovirus exposure and HLA in healthy donors. This table comes from immunoSEQ multiplex PCR, and its TCRdb copy is limited to in-frame clones, with some not included. The table has under 200,000 clones, approximately 96% seen once. Sequencing was done on a sample of PBMCs. The source is a woman younger than 30 in good health and CMV-seronegative.

This chain's CDR3 is CASSGIPGLAAEQFF. As DNA, the CDR3 is TGTGCCAGCAGCGGGATACCGGGACTAGCGGCTGAGCAGTTCTTC. The V call is TRBV9, the J call TRBJ2-1, with TRBD2 matching over 11 bases. Losses at the gene ends were 3 bases for V and 9 bases for J; bases not matched to a gene: 8. The CDR3 extends over 15 amino acids. Germline values: CDR1 SGDLS, CDR2 YYNGEE.

The chain is built from TRBV4-2 and TRBJ2-7, with D tentatively TRBD2 (6 bases). Germline loops: CDR1 LGHNA, CDR2 YNFKEQ. V lost 4 bases and J 4 bases, leaving 14 bases between the germline ends. The CDR3 is made up of 14 amino acids. Written as DNA, the CDR3 is TGTGCCAGCAGCCCCGGGCGGGGCCGGTACGAGCAGTACTTC. Translation: CASSPGRGRYEQYF.

This chain links TRBV19 with TRBJ2-4, with 8 bases that match TRBD2. V gave up 6 bases and J gave up 2 bases; unmatched junction bases: 15. The CDR3 is 18 amino acids. Germline assignment: CDR1 LNHDA and CDR2 SQIVND (reference sequence). The DNA for the CDR3 is TGTGCCAGTAGCCCCTTGTTCTCAGGACTAGCTTCCAAAAACATTCAGTACTTC. Translated, it gives CASSPLFSGLASKNIQYF.

This rearrangement joins TRBV29-1 to TRBJ2-1; a possible D gene is TRBD2 (6 bases). The V and J ends lost 8 bases and 4 bases respectively, with 21 bases between them. CDR3 length equals 15 residues. Germline V gene lookup returns CDR1 SQVTM and CDR2 ANQGSEA. CDR3 loop: CSTWEDPGVYNEQFF. DNA of the CDR3: TGCAGCACCTGGGAGGACCCGGGGGTTTACAATGAGCAGTTCTTC.

The V and J genes are TRBV19 and TRBJ1-2, with D unresolved. The CDR3 is 13 amino acids. Germline V gene data show CDR1 as LNHDA and CDR2 as SQIVND (reference sequence). Trimming took 2 bases from V and 3 from J, leaving 7 bases between them. The CDR3 nucleotides read TGTGCCAGTAGTATAACAGCCTACTATGGCTACACCTTC. Translation gives CASSITAYYGYTF.

The chain combines TRBV4-1 with TRBJ2-7; TRBD2 agrees at 7 bases. The junction had 8 bases not matched to a gene; V was cut back by 0 bases and J by 3 bases. Germline loops: CDR1 MGHRA, CDR2 YSYEKL. This CDR3 has 16 residues. DNA of the CDR3: TGCGCCAGCAGCCAAGATCGGGGAGGGGCCAGCTACGAGCAGTACTTC. This codes for CASSQDRGGASYEQYF.

The chain combines TRBV5-5 with TRBJ1-2; no firm D call. Germline CDR1 is SGHKS and CDR2 is YYEKEE (reference sequence). V dropped 2 bases and J dropped 0 bases, with 14 bases sitting between them. The CDR3 runs 16 residues. The CDR3 spells CASSFRSTSANYGYTF. The DNA of the CDR3 is TGTGCCAGCAGCTTTCGATCAACCAGCGCTAACTATGGCTACACCTTC. Looking up the rest from reference TRBV5-5 and TRBJ1-2 gives the full variable domain: DAGVTQSPTHLIKTRGQQVTLRCSPISGHKSVSWYQQVLGQGPQFIFQYYEKEERGRGNFPDRFSARQFPNYSSELNVNALLLGDSALYLCASSFRSTSANYGYTFGSGTRLTVV.

The V gene is TRBV7-2, the J gene TRBJ2-5, with a weak D call TRBD2 (6 bases). The CDR3 spans 14 residues. The germline V gene has CDR1 SGHTA and CDR2 FQGNSA. Trimming took off 1 base at V and 5 bases at J, with 11 bases between the two ends. As DNA, the CDR3 is TGTGCCAGCAGCTTAGTTGCGGGGCTGGAGACCCAGTACTTC. It encodes CASSLVAGLETQYF.

The V and J genes are TRBV4-3 and TRBJ1-5; D is unresolved. Looked up from germline, CDR1 is LGHNA and CDR2 is YSLEER. This CDR3 spans 15 amino acids. The ends were cut back, 1 base at V and 0 bases at J, with 7 bases in the middle. The CDR3 reads CASSQVFSSNQPQHF. CDR3 nucleotides: TGCGCCAGCAGCCAAGTGTTCAGTAGCAATCAGCCCCAGCATTTT.

The V call is TRBV28, the J call TRBJ1-2; D may be TRBD1 (5 bases). This CDR3 comprises 13 residues. V was pared by 3 bases and J by 4 bases, with 9 bases between. Germline V gene data show CDR1 as MDHEN and CDR2 as SYDVKM. DNA for the CDR3: TGTGCCAGCAGTTTGTGGGGCGTCTATGGCTACACCTTC. Amino acid sequence: CASSLWGVYGYTF.

This clone came up a few times. This chain connects TRBV7-9 to TRBJ1-1; a possible D gene is TRBD1 (5 bases). The germline V gene has CDR1 SEHNR and CDR2 FQNEAQ (reference sequence). V dropped 4 bases and J dropped 4 bases, with 10 bases sitting between them. CDR3 length equals 13 residues. The CDR3 DNA reads TGTGCCAGCAGCTCCAGGGTTGGCACTGAAGCTTTCTTT. Amino acids: CASSSRVGTEAFF. The full variable domain, its missing parts supplied by reference TRBV7-9 and TRBJ1-1, is DTGVSQNPRHKITKRGQNVTFRCDPISEHNRLYWYRQTLGQGPEFLTYFQNEAQLEKSRLLSDRFSAERPKGSFSTLEIQRTEQGDSAMYLCASSSRVGTEAFFGQGTRLTVV.

The CDR3 loop is CASSAGDIAGELFF. CDR3 nucleotides: TGTGCCAGCAGTGCCGGAGATATCGCCGGGGAGCTGTTTTTT. The rearrangement links TRBV6-5 to TRBJ2-2; no clear D gene. Per germline, CDR1 MNHEY and CDR2 SVGAGI. The CDR3 spans 14 residues. V was clipped by 5 bases and J by 6 bases, with 13 bases between them.

The chain employs TRBV5-6 and TRBJ1-5; weak D call: TRBD1 (5 bases). The germline V and J ends were trimmed by 2 bases and 6 bases, with 12 bases remaining between them. Per the germline V gene, CDR1 is SGHDT and CDR2 is YYEEEE. This CDR3 spans 14 amino acids. The CDR3 DNA follows: TGTGCCAGCAGCTTAGGGGTCGGCGTTCAGCCCCAGCATTTT. Translating gives CASSLGVGVQPQHF.

Here the CDR3 reads CASSYGRLQETQYF. CDR3 nucleotides: TGTGCCAGCAGTTACGGGAGACTTCAAGAGACCCAGTACTTC. This sequence joins TRBV6-6 and TRBJ2-5; D may be TRBD2 (5 bases). From germline, CDR1 is MNHNY and CDR2 SVGAGI (reference sequence). Between the trimmed V and J ends, which lost 2 bases and 2 bases, there was a span of 9 bases. CDR3 length: 14 residues.

The V and J genes are TRBV27 and TRBJ1-5, with D maybe TRBD1 (5 bases). The V gene lost 2 bases and the J gene lost 4 bases, with 15 bases spanning the gap. The CDR3 is made up of 16 amino acids. From germline, CDR1 is MNHEY and CDR2 SMNVEV (reference sequence). CDR3 DNA sequence: TGTGCCAGCAGTTTACAGGGTAGGGGAAAGAATCAGCCCCAGCATTTT. This gives the protein CASSLQGRGKNQPQHF.

The rearrangement uses TRBV5-4 and TRBJ1-2; 9 bases map to TRBD1. This CDR3 region has 15 residues. J gave up 4 bases and V 0 bases, and 4 bases lay outside the gene matches. The germline V gene has CDR1 SGHNT and CDR2 YYREEE (reference sequence). CDR3 DNA: TGTGCCAGCAGCTTGGGAGGGACAGGGTCCTATGGCTACACCTTC. Translation gives CASSLGGTGSYGYTF.

The chain is built from TRBV13 and TRBJ1-1, with TRBD1 as a possible D gene (6 bases). Germline V gene data show CDR1 as PRHDT and CDR2 as FYEKMQ (reference sequence). Trimming shortened V by 4 bases and J by 1 base, and 13 bases separated the two germline ends. This CDR3 spans 15 amino acids. The chain's CDR3 is CASSSPEGGNTEAFF. CDR3 nucleotide sequence: TGTGCCAGCAGCTCTCCGGAAGGGGGGAACACTGAAGCTTTCTTT.

V gene TRBV5-6 combines with J gene TRBJ1-2, with 11 bases that match TRBD1. V lost 4 bases and J lost 1; bases outside the gene matches: 9. Germline lookup yields CDR1 SGHDT and CDR2 YYEEEE. This CDR3 has 17 amino acids. The CDR3: CASSLGQGAIRNYGYTF. The CDR3 nucleotides are TGTGCCAGCAGCCTAGGACAGGGGGCCATCCGTAACTATGGCTACACCTTC.

This rearrangement joins TRBV6-1 to TRBJ2-7; TRBD1 agrees at 9 bases. The J segment lost 0 bases and the V segment lost 6 bases, leaving 6 bases of the junction unmatched. Germline-derived CDR1 and CDR2 are MNHNS and SASEGT. The CDR3 is 15 amino acids. The CDR3 reads CASRLTGGGSYEQYF. CDR3 in DNA: TGTGCCAGCAGACTGACAGGGGGGGGCTCCTACGAGCAGTACTTC.

The chain combines TRBV7-2 with TRBJ2-5, with 11 bases identical to TRBD2. V was clipped by 5 bases and J by 1 base; unmatched bases: 3. Germline V gene lookup returns CDR1 SGHTA and CDR2 FQGNSA. The CDR3 is 15 amino acids. CDR3 amino acids: CASSISGGAQETQYF. DNA of the CDR3: TGTGCCAGCAGCATTAGCGGGGGGGCCCAAGAGACCCAGTACTTC.

V gene TRBV2 combines with J gene TRBJ2-7; 10 bases fit TRBD2. The V gene end was trimmed by 8 bases and the J gene end by 2 bases; junction bases not matched to a gene: 3. Germline V gene data show CDR1 as SNHLY and CDR2 as FYNNEI. The CDR3 loop spans 13 amino acids. The CDR3 nucleotides read TGTGCCAGCGGGCTAGCGGGAGCCTACGAGCAGTACTTC. It yields the protein CASGLAGAYEQYF.

The chain joins TRBV6-1 to TRBJ2-7; 7 bases agree with TRBD1. V gave up 2 bases and J gave up 1 base; unmatched junction bases: 8. CDR3 length: 16 amino acids. CDR1 MNHNS and CDR2 SASEGT come from the germline V gene. CDR3 DNA sequence: TGTGCCAGCAGTGAACCTGGGACAGCTACGTCCTACGAGCAGTACTTC. Its protein is CASSEPGTATSYEQYF.

The J gene is TRBJ1-2, the V gene TRBV7-2; TRBD1 matches 11 bases. Germline lookup yields CDR1 SGHTA and CDR2 FQGNSA. The CDR3 loop spans 16 amino acids. Trimming at V came to 5 bases and at J to 8 bases, leaving 13 bases not matched to a gene. CDR3 loop: CASSLQGQGVKGGYTF. DNA for the CDR3: TGTGCCAGCAGCCTCCAGGGACAGGGGGTTAAAGGAGGCTACACCTTC.

This chain joins TRBV5-1 and TRBJ2-2, with D perhaps matching TRBD1 (6 bases). Looked up from germline, CDR1 is SGHRS and CDR2 is YFSETQ. Trimming cost V 5 bases and J 3 bases, with 17 bases left between them. This CDR3 is built from 16 residues. The CDR3 sequence: CASSFPGTRYTGELFF. The CDR3 DNA reads TGCGCCAGCAGTTTTCCCGGGACACGTTACACCGGGGAGCTGTTTTTT.

The chain uses TRBV2 and TRBJ2-1, with no clear D. V was pared by 6 bases and J by 4 bases, with 4 bases between. The CDR3 contains 11 residues. Per the germline V gene, CDR1 is SNHLY and CDR2 is FYNNEI. CDR3 amino acids: CASSTYNEQFF. CDR3 DNA sequence: TGTGCCAGCAGCACTTACAATGAGCAGTTCTTC.

This chain uses TRBV10-3 with TRBJ2-7; 9 bases match TRBD1. Germline V gene lookup returns CDR1 ENHRY and CDR2 SYGVKD. There are 15 residues in the CDR3. J was trimmed by 5 bases and V by 0 bases; bases with no gene match: 5. The CDR3 coding sequence is TGTGCCATCAGTGAGTCTCGGACAGGGGTAAACGAGCAGTACTTC. It yields the protein CAISESRTGVNEQYF.